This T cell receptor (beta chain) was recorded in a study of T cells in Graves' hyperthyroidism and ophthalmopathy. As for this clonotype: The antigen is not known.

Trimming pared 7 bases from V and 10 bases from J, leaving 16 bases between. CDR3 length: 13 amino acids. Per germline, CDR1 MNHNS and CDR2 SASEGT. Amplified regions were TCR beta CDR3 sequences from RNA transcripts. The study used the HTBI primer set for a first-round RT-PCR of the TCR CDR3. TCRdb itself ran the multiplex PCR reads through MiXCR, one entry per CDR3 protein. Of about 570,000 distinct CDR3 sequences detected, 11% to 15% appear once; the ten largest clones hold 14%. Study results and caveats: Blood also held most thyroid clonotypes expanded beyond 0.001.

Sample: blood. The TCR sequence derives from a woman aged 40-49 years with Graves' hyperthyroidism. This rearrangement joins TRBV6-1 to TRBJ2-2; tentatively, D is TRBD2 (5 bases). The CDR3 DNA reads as TGTGCCAGCATTGAGGGAGAACGGGTGGAGCTGTTTTTT. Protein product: CASIEGERVELFF.